This entry lists 29 T cell receptor beta chains sequenced from one sample in a study of human T cells and chemical hapten exposure. The time point: patch test 3, about 24 weeks after DPC sensitization. Treatment meaning: therapeutic diphenylcyclopropenone sensitization with weekly scalp DPC. One entry per CDR3 protein results from TCRdb running MiXCR on the RACE reads. The sample has 55,000 to 75,000 distinct CDR3 sequences, around an eighth seen once. This specimen consisted of whole blood, obtained in connection with sensitization to the hapten diphenylcyclopropenone (DPC). These receptors were taken from a man aged 25-40 years with alopecia areata. Some clones in this sample may be carry-over from other donors' samples.

This chain joins TRBV20-1 and TRBJ1-2; D not certain. From germline, CDR1 is DFQATT and CDR2 SNEGSKA (reference sequence). The CDR3 runs to 11 residues. V lost 3 bases to trimming and J lost 5 bases, with 7 bases between them. The CDR3 nucleotides read TGCAGTGCTAGGGCGGGATATGGCTACACCTTC. Its protein product is CSARAGYGYTF.

The rearrangement joins TRBV28 to TRBJ2-7, with D perhaps being TRBD1 or TRBD2 (5 bases each). The CDR3 is 14 amino acids. Deletions cut 6 bases from V and 3 bases from J, with 15 bases between. Germline loops: CDR1 MDHEN, CDR2 SYDVKM. The CDR3 DNA reads as TGTGCCAGCAGAACAACCGGGACCTTCTACGAGCAGTACTTC. It specifies CASRTTGTFYEQYF.

The chain is built from TRBV5-6 and TRBJ2-7; 9 positions agree with TRBD1. The CDR3 extends over 15 amino acids. V was pared by 4 bases and J by 2 bases, with 7 bases of the junction left unmatched. The germline V gene has CDR1 SGHDT and CDR2 YYEEEE. The CDR3 DNA reads TGTGCCAGCAGCCCTCCGGGACAGGGTCCCTACGAGCAGTACTTC. Protein: CASSPPGQGPYEQYF.

The chain joins TRBV28 to TRBJ2-7; tentative D call: TRBD1 (5 bases). Trimming took 10 bases from V and 0 from J, leaving 10 bases between them. CDR1 MDHEN and CDR2 SYDVKM come from the germline V gene. The CDR3 length is 12 residues. The CDR3 sequence is CATGALSYEQYF. The DNA for the CDR3 is TGTGCCACTGGGGCCCTCTCCTACGAGCAGTACTTC.

This clonotype appeared many times. CDR3 in DNA: TGCAGCGTTGGGGACAGAGAAAAACTGTTTTTT. This translates into CSVGDREKLFF. The chain is built from TRBV29-1 and TRBJ1-4; TRBD1 matches 7 bases. From germline, CDR1 is SQVTM and CDR2 ANQGSEA. This CDR3 comprises 11 residues. The V and J ends lost 4 bases and 8 bases, in that order; junction bases with no gene match: 1.

V gene TRBV7-9 combines with J gene TRBJ2-5, with D possibly called TRBD1 or TRBD2 (6 bases each). The length of the CDR3 is 16 residues. Per germline, CDR1 SEHNR and CDR2 FQNEAQ (reference sequence). V was trimmed by 3 bases and J by 2 bases, leaving 16 bases between them. The chain's CDR3 is CASSFGRGGRQETQYF. DNA for the CDR3: TGTGCCAGCAGCTTTGGAAGAGGGGGGAGGCAAGAGACCCAGTACTTC.

This clonotype was picked up a small number of times. This rearrangement joins TRBV7-8 to TRBJ2-2, with unresolved D. V shed 8 bases and J shed 3 bases, with 4 bases lying between them. The germline V gene encodes CDR1 SGHVS and CDR2 FQNEAQ. The CDR3 length is 11 residues. The CDR3 loop reads CASAYTGELFF. In nucleotides, the CDR3 is TGTGCCAGCGCATACACCGGGGAGCTGTTTTTT.

The V gene is TRBV11-2, the J gene TRBJ1-5, with a weak D call TRBD1 (6 bases). Between the trimmed V and J ends, which lost 2 bases and 0 bases, there was a span of 14 bases. Germline loops: CDR1 SGHAT, CDR2 FQNNGV. The CDR3 is made up of 17 amino acids. As DNA, the CDR3 is TGTGCCAGCAGCTTAAATGGGGGGCACGATAGCAATCAGCCCCAGCATTTT. Protein sequence: CASSLNGGHDSNQPQHF.

This clonotype has a count of ten or more. The chain employs TRBV4-3 and TRBJ2-3; D remains unclear. This CDR3 contains 16 residues. The germline V and J ends were trimmed by 1 base and 0 bases, with 11 bases remaining between them. CDR1 LGHNA and CDR2 YSLEER come from the germline V gene. CDR3 nucleotides: TGCGCCAGCAGCCAAGTCTATACAGTTAGCACAGATACGCAGTATTTT. This sequence encodes CASSQVYTVSTDTQYF.

This clonotype was counted ten times or more. The CDR3 DNA is TGCAGTGCTAGGGATGGGTCCGGTTCACCCCTCCACTTT. This codes for CSARDGSGSPLHF. The gene calls are TRBV20-1 and TRBJ1-6, with D unclear. Germline CDR1 DFQATT, CDR2 SNEGSKA (reference sequence). The V end was cut by 3 bases, the J end by 9 bases, with 12 bases between. The CDR3 spans 13 residues.

This clonotype was counted many times. The chain's CDR3 is CTGQDNEKLFF. The DNA of the CDR3 is TGCACCGGACAGGACAATGAAAAACTGTTTTTT. This chain connects TRBV29-1 to TRBJ1-4; TRBD1 matches at 7 bases. This CDR3 comprises 11 residues. Germline V gene sequence: CDR1 SQVTM, CDR2 ANQGSEA.

In the case of this clonotype: A much larger clone sits a single nucleotide away, making a read error possible. The J gene is TRBJ2-6, the V gene TRBV4-2; TRBD1 agrees at 8 bases. Germline V lookup: CDR1 LGHNA, CDR2 YNFKEQ. The CDR3 length is 18 residues. J was trimmed by 4 bases and V by 4 bases; bases with no gene match: 12. The CDR3, as DNA: TGTGCCAGCAGCCCACGGGACAGGAGATCCTTCGGGGCCAACGTCCTGACTTTC. Translation gives CASSPRDRRSFGANVLTF.

This clonotype has only a few counts. The rearrangement uses TRBV12-3 or TRBV12-4 and TRBJ2-3, with 7 bases identical to TRBD1. This CDR3 is 16 amino acids long. V shed 3 bases and J 4 bases; nucleotides not matched to a gene: 10. The CDR3 DNA is TGTGCCAGCAGTTTCCGGTTAGGGGGCCGTTCAGATACGCAGTATTTT. Encoded protein: CASSFRLGGRSDTQYF.

This rearrangement joins TRBV9 to TRBJ1-1; D is uncertain. In germline, CDR1 is SGDLS, CDR2 YYNGEE. This CDR3 spans 13 amino acids. V lost 0 bases and J 3 bases, leaving 6 bases between the germline ends. The CDR3 region has the DNA TGTGCCAGCAGCGTAGAAGGGTACACTGAAGCTTTCTTT. It encodes CASSVEGYTEAFF.

This clonotype was observed many times. V usage is TRBV12-3 or TRBV12-4 and J usage is TRBJ2-3, with a tentative D call TRBD1 (6 bases). Trimming took 2 bases from V and 2 from J, leaving 14 bases between them. This CDR3 is built from 16 residues. CDR3 residues: CASSLYLQGTTDTQYF. The CDR3, as DNA: TGTGCCAGCAGTTTATACTTACAGGGAACCACAGATACGCAGTATTTT.

This chain connects TRBV10-3 to TRBJ1-4, with D possibly matching TRBD1 (5 bases). The CDR3 loop spans 15 amino acids. CDR1 and CDR2 (germline): ENHRY, SYGVKD. V lost 3 bases and J lost 7, with 15 bases in between. The CDR3 spells CAISDSDSYSEKLFF. CDR3 nucleotide sequence: TGTGCCATCAGTGATTCCGACAGTTACTCTGAAAAACTGTTTTTT.

This clonotype was picked up a small number of times. The chain links TRBV28 to TRBJ1-1; D not certain. Trimming took 0 bases from V and 4 from J, leaving 15 bases between them. This CDR3 spans 16 amino acids. Germline loops: CDR1 MDHEN, CDR2 SYDVKM. The CDR3 DNA reads as TGTGCCAGCAGTTTATGGGCCCTGAGGGAGAGCACTGAAGCTTTCTTT. The encoded protein is CASSLWALRESTEAFF.

This chain connects TRBV9 to TRBJ1-1; D gene unclear. This CDR3 contains 13 residues. Trimming took off 3 bases at V and 4 bases at J, with 10 bases between the two ends. CDR1 and CDR2 from the germline V gene are SGDLS and YYNGEE. CDR3 nucleotides: TGTGCCAGCAGCGCCGATACCCCCACTGAAGCTTTCTTT. Its protein is CASSADTPTEAFF.

This clonotype came up many times. This chain links TRBV25-1 with TRBJ2-1; TRBD1 matches 7 bases. The germline gives CDR1 MGHDK, CDR2 SYGVNS. The CDR3 is 13 amino acids. V lost 10 bases to trimming and J lost 9 bases; unmatched junction nucleotides: 12. The CDR3 here is CATRTGFLSEQFF. The CDR3 DNA reads TGTGCCACCAGGACAGGTTTTCTCTCTGAGCAGTTCTTC.

V gene TRBV7-2 combines with J gene TRBJ2-7, with a possible D match to TRBD1 (5 bases). This CDR3 region has 11 residues. From germline, CDR1 is SGHTA and CDR2 FQGNSA. The V gene lost 5 bases and the J gene lost 7 bases, with 9 bases spanning the gap. The CDR3 reads CASSTRTEQYF. CDR3 nucleotides: TGTGCCAGCAGCACGCGGACAGAGCAGTACTTC.

The chain is built from TRBV28 and TRBJ2-3, with 10 bases fitting TRBD1. Germline V gene sequence: CDR1 MDHEN, CDR2 SYDVKM. Losses at the gene ends were 0 bases for V and 3 bases for J; bases not matched to a gene: 0. The CDR3 contains 15 residues. The DNA for the CDR3 is TGTGCCAGCAGTTTATGGGGACAGGGGACAGATACGCAGTATTTT. It specifies CASSLWGQGTDTQYF.

This chain joins TRBV5-1 and TRBJ1-5; the match to TRBD1 covers 7 bases. The CDR3 consists of 15 residues. The V gene's germline CDR1 is SGHRS and CDR2 YFSETQ. The trim removed 4 bases at V and 3 bases at J, leaving 7 bases unmatched. CDR3 sequence (DNA): TGCGCCAGCAGCCCGGAGACAGGGATCAATCAGCCCCAGCATTTT. Translation gives CASSPETGINQPQHF.

Many counts were recorded for this clonotype. The chain couples TRBV11-3 to TRBJ2-2; 8 bases are a match to TRBD1. Germline V gene sequence: CDR1 SGHNT, CDR2 YENEEA. J was trimmed by 6 bases and V by 5 bases; bases with no gene match: 8. The CDR3 runs to 15 residues. For the CDR3, the DNA is TGTGCCAGCAGCCGGGACAGGAACTTGCCCGGGGAGCTGTTTTTT. As protein: CASSRDRNLPGELFF.

This clonotype was detected ten times or more. The V gene is TRBV13, the J gene TRBJ1-5; 7 nucleotides align to TRBD1. Losses at the gene ends were 4 bases for V and 4 bases for J; bases not matched to a gene: 7. Per the germline V gene, CDR1 is PRHDT and CDR2 is FYEKMQ (reference sequence). This CDR3 comprises 15 residues. Here the CDR3 reads CASSSGTARNQPQHF. The CDR3 DNA sequence: TGTGCCAGCAGCTCCGGGACAGCAAGGAATCAGCCCCAGCATTTT. Full variable domain (remainder filled in from reference TRBV13 and TRBJ1-5): AAGVIQSPRHLIKEKRETATLKCYPIPRHDTVYWYQQGPGQDPQFLISFYEKMQSDKGSIPDRFSAQQFSDYHSELNMSSLELGDSALYFCASSSGTARNQPQHFGDGTRLSIL.

Concerning this clonotype itself: A much larger clone sits a single nucleotide away, making a read error possible. The genes are TRBV25-1 and TRBJ2-7; perhaps TRBD2 as D (6 bases). CDR1 is MGHDK, CDR2 SYGVNS, per germline. CDR3 size: 16 residues. The CDR3 protein is CDSSSREDYPTYEQYF. The CDR3, as DNA: TGTGACAGCAGCTCAAGGGAGGACTACCCAACCTACGAGCAGTACTTC.

This clonotype has only a few counts. The rearrangement joins TRBV18 to TRBJ2-7, with 8 bases aligning to TRBD2. V trimming: 5 bases; J trimming: 1 base; junction bases outside the gene matches: 10. CDR1 and CDR2 from the germline V gene are KGHSH and LQKENI. This CDR3 is built from 16 residues. The CDR3 spells CASSVLFGGASYEQYF. The CDR3, as DNA: TGTGCCAGCTCAGTCCTATTCGGGGGGGCGTCCTACGAGCAGTACTTC.

This clonotype was seen more than once but under ten times. CDR3 in DNA: TGTGCCAGCAGCTTAGCAGGGACAAGTAACACTGAAGCTTTCTTT. It specifies CASSLAGTSNTEAFF. The gene calls are TRBV7-2 and TRBJ1-1, with D possibly matching TRBD1 (6 bases). CDR1 and CDR2 (germline): SGHTA, FQGNSA. The CDR3 is made up of 15 amino acids. V lost 0 bases to trimming and J lost 2 bases, with 10 bases between them.

This clonotype was observed a handful of times. V is TRBV7-8 and J is TRBJ2-1; D perhaps matches TRBD1 (6 bases). The V and J ends lost 6 bases and 2 bases respectively, with 14 bases between them. The CDR3 is 15 residues long. CDR1 SGHVS and CDR2 FQNEAQ come from the germline V gene. In nucleotides, the CDR3 is TGTGCCAGCAGTCAACAGGGATCCCCCTACAATGAGCAGTTCTTC. As protein: CASSQQGSPYNEQFF.

This clonotype came up many times. The chain uses TRBV9 and TRBJ2-3; 8 bases agree with TRBD2. V lost 0 bases to trimming and J lost 2 bases; unmatched junction nucleotides: 8. The V gene's germline CDR1 is SGDLS and CDR2 YYNGEE. The length of the CDR3 is 17 residues. This chain's CDR3 is CASSVAGAGGSTDTQYF. CDR3 nucleotide sequence: TGTGCCAGCAGCGTAGCTGGCGCGGGGGGTTCCACAGATACGCAGTATTTT.